These 20 T cell receptor beta chains were sequenced from one sample in a study of blood T cells in healthy people across ages. It was with a sample-barcoded 5' primer and a J-beta primer mix that a second PCR of roughly 7 to 12 cycles was run. One entry per CDR3 protein, called by TCRdb with MiXCR from the 5' RACE reads. The table records fewer than 1,000,000 distinct CDR3 sequences, roughly 44% of them present only once. Source material: blood. Source of these receptors: a man in his sixties in good health.

The chain has TRBV7-2 and TRBJ2-5; 7 bases fit TRBD2. Trimming cost V 5 bases and J 9 bases; bases outside gene matches: 18. This CDR3 comprises 16 residues. Germline CDR1 and CDR2: SGHTA and FQGNSA. As DNA, the CDR3 is TGTGCCAGCAGCCCCGTCGGGGGGTTCATGGAGGAGGCCCAGTACTTC. Protein product: CASSPVGGFMEEAQYF.

Written as DNA, the CDR3 is TGCGCCAGCAGCCCCCCCGGGGTAGGGCAGCCCCAGCATTTT. Residues: CASSPPGVGQPQHF. This chain links TRBV5-1 with TRBJ1-5, with D uncertain. Trimming took 4 bases from V and 7 from J, leaving 15 bases between them. The CDR3 loop spans 14 amino acids. Germline V CDR1 and CDR2: SGHRS, YFSETQ.

The chain employs TRBV11-2 and TRBJ2-2, with a weak D call TRBD2 (6 bases). The CDR3 contains 15 residues. Between the trimmed V and J ends, which lost 5 bases and 6 bases, there was a span of 16 bases. Germline CDR1 and CDR2: SGHAT and FQNNGV. CDR3 bases: TGTGCCAGCAGCGTAGCGGCGATACGCGCCGGGGAGCTGTTTTTT. It translates to CASSVAAIRAGELFF.

This clonotype was detected a few times. One end of the junction does not line up with germline, which may come from a read error. The V call is TRBV12-3 or TRBV12-4, the J call TRBJ2-1, with 8 positions matching TRBD2. The CDR3 totals 16 residues. CDR3 protein: CASILGSGTSYNEQFF. The CDR3 DNA is TGTGCCAGCATTTTAGGTAGCGGGACCTCCTACAATGAGCAGTTCTTC.

For the CDR3, the DNA is TGTGCCAGCATCGGTCAAAGGACAGGGGAAATGTATGGCTACACCTTC. Protein: CASIGQRTGEMYGYTF. The chain uses TRBV2 and TRBJ1-2; the match to TRBD1 covers 9 bases. Germline trimming cut 7 bases from V and 5 bases from J; bases unmatched to any gene: 14. Germline V gene sequence: CDR1 SNHLY, CDR2 FYNNEI. The CDR3 has 16 residues. Using reference TRBV2 and TRBJ1-2 for the parts outside the CDR3, the full variable domain is EPEVTQTPSHQVTQMGQEVILRCVPISNHLYFYWYRQILGQKVEFLVSFYNNEISEKSEIFDDQFSVERPDGSNFTLKIRSTKLEDSAMYFCASIGQRTGEMYGYTFGSGTRLTVV.

This clonotype was picked up a small number of times. The V gene is TRBV4-3, the J gene TRBJ2-7, with D possibly being TRBD1 or TRBD2 (5 bases each). Germline assignment: CDR1 LGHNA and CDR2 YSLEER. The CDR3 is made up of 15 amino acids. Trimming pared 4 bases from V and 3 bases from J, leaving 16 bases between. The CDR3 protein is CASSLTSGRNYEQYF. The DNA for the CDR3 is TGCGCCAGCAGCCTTACCTCGGGGCGAAACTACGAGCAGTACTTC.

The chain recombines TRBV27 with TRBJ2-7, with a weak D call TRBD2 (6 bases). Germline CDR1 MNHEY, CDR2 SMNVEV (reference sequence). V was clipped by 4 bases and J by 3 bases, with 13 bases between them. The CDR3 runs to 14 residues. The CDR3 DNA reads as TGTGCCAGCAGTTATTCCTCCGGGAGCTACGAGCAGTACTTC. Its protein is CASSYSSGSYEQYF.

Concerning this clonotype: At one boundary the junction diverges from the germline segment, which might be a read error. The chain has TRBV28 and TRBJ2-1, with 10 bases matching TRBD1. Germline V CDR1 and CDR2: MDHEN, SYDVKM. CDR3 length equals 15 residues. The CDR3 DNA reads as TGTGCCGGCAGCTCCTCCGGGACAGGGGTCAATGAGCAGTTCTTC. Amino acid sequence: CAGSSSGTGVNEQFF.

The rearrangement uses TRBV5-1 and TRBJ1-1, with D possibly matching TRBD1 (6 bases). Per the germline V gene, CDR1 is SGHRS and CDR2 is YFSETQ. CDR3 length: 17 amino acids. Trimming pared 0 bases from V and 5 bases from J, leaving 20 bases between. The CDR3 DNA is TGCGCCAGCAGCTTGGGTACAGGGACTGGGGCGAAAACTGAAGCTTTCTTT. It translates to CASSLGTGTGAKTEAFF.

In this sample, this clonotype turned up a few times. DNA for the CDR3: TGCGCCAGCAGCTTGGCTAGCGGGGAAGAGACCCAGTACTTC. This gives the protein CASSLASGEETQYF. This rearrangement joins TRBV5-1 to TRBJ2-5, with 9 bases aligning to TRBD2. CDR3 size: 14 residues. Looked up from germline, CDR1 is SGHRS and CDR2 is YFSETQ. The junction had 0 bases not matched to a gene; V was cut back by 0 bases and J by 3 bases.

This clonotype has a handful of counts. The V gene is TRBV6-2 or TRBV6-3, the J gene TRBJ2-7; the match to TRBD1 covers 7 bases. Germline loops: CDR1 MNHEY, CDR2 SVGEGT. The CDR3 contains 14 residues. Trimming removed 6 bases from V and 4 bases from J; junction bases left unmatched: 9. CDR3: CASRHRQGPYEQYF. CDR3 nucleotide sequence: TGTGCCAGCAGACACCGACAGGGTCCTTACGAGCAGTACTTC.

The V gene is TRBV11-2, the J gene TRBJ2-4; a weak D match, TRBD1 (5 bases). The CDR3 is 15 amino acids. Trimming removed 4 bases at V and 8 bases at J, with 18 bases between. Germline-derived CDR1 and CDR2 are SGHAT and FQNNGV. The CDR3, as DNA: TGTGCCAGCAGCTCCTACCTGGACAAAAAAGACATTCAGTACTTC. Translation gives CASSSYLDKKDIQYF.

This clonotype was seen a few times. The DNA of the CDR3 is TGCGCCAGCAGCTTGCTAGCGGGGGGTACTTCTGAGCAGTTCTTC. Residues: CASSLLAGGTSEQFF. The genes are TRBV5-1 and TRBJ2-1; 11 positions agree with TRBD2. Germline CDR1 SGHRS, CDR2 YFSETQ. V dropped 1 base and J dropped 9; count of bases not matched to a gene: 6. The CDR3 loop spans 15 amino acids.

This clonotype was seen a few times. CDR3 protein: CASSRRLGGTQETQYF. CDR3 in DNA: TGTGCCAGCAGCAGACGATTGGGGGGGACTCAAGAGACCCAGTACTTC. J is TRBJ2-5 and V is TRBV7-2; 7 nucleotides align to TRBD2. J lost 2 bases, V lost 5 bases, and 11 bases had no gene match. Germline CDR1 SGHTA, CDR2 FQGNSA. CDR3 size: 16 residues.

V gene TRBV27 combines with J gene TRBJ2-7; 9 nucleotides agree with TRBD1. This CDR3 comprises 15 residues. V was pared by 6 bases and J by 4 bases, with 10 bases of the junction left unmatched. Per germline, CDR1 MNHEY and CDR2 SMNVEV (reference sequence). The CDR3 region has the DNA TGTGCCAGCAGACGGCCCGGGACAGGGTTTTACGAGCAGTACTTC. Its protein is CASRRPGTGFYEQYF.

The rearrangement joins TRBV6-5 to TRBJ2-5; D perhaps matches TRBD2 (6 bases). Germline V gene lookup returns CDR1 MNHEY and CDR2 SVGAGI. The CDR3 sequence is 15 residues long. Deletions cut 4 bases from V and 0 bases from J, with 12 bases between. CDR3 protein: CASSSSGLHQETQYF. The CDR3 nucleotides read TGTGCCAGCAGTTCGTCGGGACTCCACCAAGAGACCCAGTACTTC.

The sample holds a few counts of this clonotype. The rearrangement links TRBV29-1 to TRBJ1-2; 8 bases are a match to TRBD1. The CDR3 loop spans 13 amino acids. Germline V gene lookup returns CDR1 SQVTM and CDR2 ANQGSEA. The J segment lost 5 bases and the V segment lost 4 bases, leaving 6 bases of the junction unmatched. As DNA, the CDR3 is TGCAGCGTTGGGCAGGGGGCTCCTTATGGCTACACCTTC. Its protein product is CSVGQGAPYGYTF. Together with reference TRBV29-1 and TRBJ1-2, the CDR3 gives the full variable domain: SAVISQKPSRDICQRGTSLTIQCQVDSQVTMMFWYRQQPGQSLTLIATANQGSEATYESGFVIDKFPISRPNLTFSTLTVSNMSPEDSSIYLCSVGQGAPYGYTFGSGTRLTVV.

The chain recombines TRBV2 with TRBJ1-6, with no clear D. The CDR3 has 14 residues. V lost 8 bases and J lost 7, with 15 bases in between. Per germline, CDR1 SNHLY and CDR2 FYNNEI. The CDR3 bases are TGTGCCAGCTCGGATGGTAGACCAAATTCACCCCTCCACTTT. Translating gives CASSDGRPNSPLHF.

The CDR3 is CASSQDRGPGAGEQYF. The CDR3 DNA sequence: TGCGCCAGCAGCCAAGATCGGGGTCCGGGGGCGGGCGAGCAGTACTTC. The chain has TRBV4-3 and TRBJ2-7; D is possibly TRBD1 or TRBD2 (6 bases each). The CDR3 sequence is 16 residues long. In germline, CDR1 is LGHNA, CDR2 YSLEER. Between the trimmed V and J ends, which lost 0 bases and 6 bases, there was a span of 18 bases.

This clonotype showed up just a few times. This chain uses TRBV12-3 or TRBV12-4 with TRBJ2-7; no firm D call. Trimming took off 3 bases at V and 2 bases at J, with 8 bases between the two ends. The CDR3 contains 13 residues. The CDR3 reads CASSLANAYEQYF. The CDR3, as DNA: TGTGCCAGCAGTTTGGCAAACGCCTACGAGCAGTACTTC.